The clone carrying this T cell receptor beta chain was seen repeatedly, ten times or more. Its antigen is unidentified. The entry originates in a study of T cells in Graves' hyperthyroidism and ophthalmopathy. Overall study results and limits: A model of 13 V-J pairs discriminated ophthalmopathy from stable hyperthyroidism.

This CDR3 contains 15 residues. V was pared by 5 bases and J by 8 bases, with 19 bases between. The germline V gene has CDR1 SGHTA and CDR2 FQGNSA. RNA transcripts served as the template for amplifying TCR beta CDR3 regions. The study used the HTBI primer set for a first-round RT-PCR of the TCR CDR3. From the multiplex PCR reads, TCRdb called clonotypes with MiXCR, one entry per CDR3 protein. The repertoire has approximately 590,000 distinct CDR3 sequences, approximately 15% of them found once; the top ten carry around 7.8%. The origin of this receptor is a young woman with Graves' hyperthyroidism. The sample was blood. The V gene is TRBV7-2, the J gene TRBJ2-1; D is unclear. The CDR3 DNA reads TGTGCCAGCAGCGCTAGTGTTTCGGGCCGCCATGAGCAGTTCTTC. Translation: CASSASVSGRHEQFF.